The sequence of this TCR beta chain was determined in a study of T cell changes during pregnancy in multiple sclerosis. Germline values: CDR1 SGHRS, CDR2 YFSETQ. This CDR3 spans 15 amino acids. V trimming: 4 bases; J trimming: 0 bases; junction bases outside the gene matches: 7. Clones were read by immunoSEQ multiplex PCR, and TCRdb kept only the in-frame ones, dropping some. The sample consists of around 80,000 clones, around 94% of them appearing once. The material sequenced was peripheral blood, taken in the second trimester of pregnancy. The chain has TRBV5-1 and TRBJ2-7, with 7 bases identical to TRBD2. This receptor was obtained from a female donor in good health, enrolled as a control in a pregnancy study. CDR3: CASSPEGTISYEQYF. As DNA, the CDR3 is TGCGCCAGCAGCCCTGAGGGGACTATCTCCTACGAGCAGTACTTC. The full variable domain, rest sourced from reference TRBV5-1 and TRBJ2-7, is KAGVTQTPRYLIKTRGQQVTLSCSPISGHRSVSWYQQTPGQGLQFLFEYFSETQRNKGNFPGRFSGRQFSNSRSEMNVSTLELGDSALYLCASSPEGTISYEQYFGPGTRLTVT.